This T cell receptor (beta chain) was captured by sequencing in a study of blood T cell repertoires in COVID-19. Trimming cost V 4 bases and J 6 bases, with 10 bases left between them. CDR1 SGHDT and CDR2 YYEEEE come from the germline V gene. This CDR3 has 12 amino acids. Profiled with immunoSEQ multiplex PCR; TCRdb holds only in-frame clones, not every one. Of under 250,000 clones detected, almost 85% appear once; the ten largest clones hold 9.5% to 15%. This TCR derives from a woman aged 40-49 years with acute or convalescent COVID-19. This chain links TRBV5-6 with TRBJ1-2; no clear D. Sample: peripheral blood. The CDR3 loop is CASSRGWDGYTF. The CDR3, as DNA: TGTGCCAGCAGCCGGGGTTGGGATGGCTACACCTTC.